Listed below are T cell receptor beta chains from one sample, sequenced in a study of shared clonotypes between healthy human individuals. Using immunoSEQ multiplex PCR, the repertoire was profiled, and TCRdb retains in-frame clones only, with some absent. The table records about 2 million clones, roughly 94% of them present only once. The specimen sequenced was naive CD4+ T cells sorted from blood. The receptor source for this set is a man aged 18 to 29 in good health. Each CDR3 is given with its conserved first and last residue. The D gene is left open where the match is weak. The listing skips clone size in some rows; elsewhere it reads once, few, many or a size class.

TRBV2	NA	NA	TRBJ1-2	TGTGCCACCACTTGGGGGACACCTAACTATGGCTACACCTTC	CATTWGTPNYGYTF
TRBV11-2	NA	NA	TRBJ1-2	TGTGCCAGCAGCCCCCACCAACAGGGTCTGGGCTACACCTTC	CASSPHQQGLGYTF
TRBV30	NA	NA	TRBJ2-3	TGTGCCTGGAGAAAGGCTAGCACAGATACGCAGTATTTT	CAWRKASTDTQYF
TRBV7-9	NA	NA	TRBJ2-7	TGTGCCAGCAGCTTAAAACAAAACGAGCAGTACTTC	CASSLKQNEQYF
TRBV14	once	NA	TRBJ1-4	TGTGCCAGCAGCCACGTCAATGAAAAACTGTTTTTT	CASSHVNEKLFF
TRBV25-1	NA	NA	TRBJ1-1	TGTGCCAGCAGTGAACCCGACAGGCATGAAGCTTTCTTT	CASSEPDRHEAFF
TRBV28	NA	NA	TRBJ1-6	TGTGCCAGCAGTTCCAGAGGGGCGGGGAATTCACCCCTCCACTTT	CASSSRGAGNSPLHF
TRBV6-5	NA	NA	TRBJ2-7	TGTGCCAGCTCAAGTCGTCGTACAGTATCCTACGAGCAGTACTTC	CASSSRRTVSYEQYF
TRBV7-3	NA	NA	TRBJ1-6	TGTGCCAGCAGCCGGGAGGGGTTCCAGAATTCACCCCTCCACTTT	CASSREGFQNSPLHF
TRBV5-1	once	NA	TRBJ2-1	TGCGCCAGCAGCTTTGGACTTCGGATTAACAATGAGCAGTTCTTC	CASSFGLRINNEQFF
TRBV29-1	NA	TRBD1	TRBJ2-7	TGCAGCGTTGAAAGGGACAGGGGGGGTGAGCAGTACTTC	CSVERDRGGEQYF
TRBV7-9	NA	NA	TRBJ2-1	TGTGCCAGCAGCTTAGACGGGTTCTCCTACAATGAGCAGTTCTTC	CASSLDGFSYNEQFF
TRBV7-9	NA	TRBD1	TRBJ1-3	TGTGCCAGCTTCCTTGCGGGACAGGCATTCTCTGGAAACACCATATATTTT	CASFLAGQAFSGNTIYF
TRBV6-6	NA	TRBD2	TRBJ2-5	TGTGCCAGCAGTTTCCCGGGGGGGCAAGAGACCCAGTACTTC	CASSFPGGQETQYF
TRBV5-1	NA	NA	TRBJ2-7	TGCGCCAGCAGTCAGGACGGCTACGAGCAGTACTTC	CASSQDGYEQYF
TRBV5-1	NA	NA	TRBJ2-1	TGCGCCAGCAGCTTGGAAAGAAGCTACAATGAGCAGTTCTTC	CASSLERSYNEQFF
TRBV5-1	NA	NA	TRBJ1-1	TGCGCCAGCACCCTAGGGACTCTGAACACTGAAGCTTTCTTT	CASTLGTLNTEAFF
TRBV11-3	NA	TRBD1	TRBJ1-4	TGTGCCAGCAGCCCAGGGACAGGGGGGGGCCTTGAAAAACTGTTTTTT	CASSPGTGGGLEKLFF
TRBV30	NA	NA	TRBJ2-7	TGTGCCTGGAGTCGGGGAAATCAGGGGTTCGAGCAGTACTTC	CAWSRGNQGFEQYF
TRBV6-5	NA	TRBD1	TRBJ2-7	TGTGCCAGCAGTAGGGGGCGGGTTCACGAGCAGTACTTC	CASSRGRVHEQYF
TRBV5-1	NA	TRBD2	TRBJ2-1	TGCGCCAGCAGCTTGGTAACGACTAGCGGCGCCGAGGGGTTCTTC	CASSLVTTSGAEGFF
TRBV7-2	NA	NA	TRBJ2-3	TGTGCCAGCAGCTCCCTCCGGGATACGCAGTATTTT	CASSSLRDTQYF
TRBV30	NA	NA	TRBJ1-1	TGTGCCTTTGTCAGGGGAGGAATGAACACTGAAGCTTTCTTT	CAFVRGGMNTEAFF
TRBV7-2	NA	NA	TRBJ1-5	TGTGCCAGCAGCTTCTCAGGGATTAGCAATCAGCCCCAGCATTTT	CASSFSGISNQPQHF
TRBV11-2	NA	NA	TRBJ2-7	TGTGCCAGCAGCGCCCGACAGGGGATGAGCGGGGGAACCTACGAGCAGTACTTC	CASSARQGMSGGTYEQYF
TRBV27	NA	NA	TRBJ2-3	TGTGCCAGCAGACCCGGTGGGTGGGTTGTAGCAGATACGCAGTATTTT	CASRPGGWVVADTQYF
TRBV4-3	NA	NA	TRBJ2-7	TGCGCCAGCAGCCAAGATCAGGGAAGGGGCTCCTACGAGCAGTACTTC	CASSQDQGRGSYEQYF
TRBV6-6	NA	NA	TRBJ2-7	TGTGCCAGCATGGTCGAGCCAGGGGTGGCCTACGAGCAGTACTTC	CASMVEPGVAYEQYF
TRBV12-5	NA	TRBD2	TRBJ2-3	TGTGCTAGTGGTCATAGCGGGGCGGTAGATACGCAGTATTTT	CASGHSGAVDTQYF
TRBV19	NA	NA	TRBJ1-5	TGTGCCAGTAGTCCCCCGCTCCCCTCGGCCAATCAGCCCCAGCATTTT	CASSPPLPSANQPQHF
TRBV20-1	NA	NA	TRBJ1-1	TGCAGTGCTAGAGAGCACACTGAAGCTTTCTTT	CSAREHTEAFF
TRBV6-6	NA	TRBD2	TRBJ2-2	TGTGCCAGCAGTTACTCAGGCGGGAGAACGGGCGGGGAGCTGTTTTTT	CASSYSGGRTGGELFF
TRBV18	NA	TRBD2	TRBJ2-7	TGTGCCACCTCAACGGCAGGGCTAGCGGGTCCCCCGCAGTACTTC	CATSTAGLAGPPQYF
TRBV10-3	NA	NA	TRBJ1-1	TGTGCCATCAGCCGGAGTGAGAACACTGAAGCTTTCTTT	CAISRSENTEAFF
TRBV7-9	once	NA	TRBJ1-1	TGTGCCAGCAGCAAGAGGGGACTAAACACTGAAGCTTTCTTT	CASSKRGLNTEAFF
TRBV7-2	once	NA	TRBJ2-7	TGTGCCAGCAGCCTAACCGCCCCTAAGCAGTACTTC	CASSLTAPKQYF
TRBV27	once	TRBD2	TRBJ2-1	TGTGCCAGCAGGAGCGGGAGGGCAGTAGGTGAGCAGTTCTTC	CASRSGRAVGEQFF
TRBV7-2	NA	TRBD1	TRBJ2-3	TGTGCCAGCAGCCAACAGGGGGGAGGCACAGATACGCAGTATTTT	CASSQQGGGTDTQYF
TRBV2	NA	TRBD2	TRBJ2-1	TGTGCCAGCAGTATCCTGGGGACTAGCTCCTACAATGAGCAGTTCTTC	CASSILGTSSYNEQFF
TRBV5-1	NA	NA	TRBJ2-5	TGCGCCAGCAGCCAGGGGCCTGTAAGGACCCAGTACTTC	CASSQGPVRTQYF
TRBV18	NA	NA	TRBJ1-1	TGTGCCAGCTCAGCCGACAAGAACACTGAAGCTTTCTTT	CASSADKNTEAFF
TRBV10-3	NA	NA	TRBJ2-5	TGTGCCATCAGTGAGTACGGACAAGAGACCCAGTACTTC	CAISEYGQETQYF
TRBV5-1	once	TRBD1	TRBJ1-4	TGCGCCAGCAGCTTGGGCCCGACAGGGACTAATGAAAAACTGTTTTTT	CASSLGPTGTNEKLFF
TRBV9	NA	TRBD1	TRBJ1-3	TGTGCCAGCAGCACCGACAGGGGCCAGAGTGGAAACACCATATATTTT	CASSTDRGQSGNTIYF
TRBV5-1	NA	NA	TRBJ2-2	TGCGCCAGCAGCTTGGAAGGCGGCAACACCGGGGAGCTGTTTTTT	CASSLEGGNTGELFF
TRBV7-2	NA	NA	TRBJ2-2	TGTGCCAGCAGCCCCCCCTTGGAGGGGTCTCGCACCGGGGAGCTGTTTTTT	CASSPPLEGSRTGELFF
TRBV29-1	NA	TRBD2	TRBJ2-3	TGCAGCGTTCGGCTAGCGGGGGGAACAGATACGCAGTATTTT	CSVRLAGGTDTQYF
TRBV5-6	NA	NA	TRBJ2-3	TGTGCCAGCAGACTCGTCGGAGGGGGCCTCGGGCTGGATACGCAGTATTTT	CASRLVGGGLGLDTQYF